This passage covers 28 T cell receptor beta chains from one sample sequenced in a study of immune evolution from preneoplasia to lung adenocarcinoma. Assay used: immunoSEQ multiplex PCR; TCRdb lists only in-frame clones, some missing. The sample has about 8,100 clones, 65% to 90% seen once. Sample: FFPE minimally invasive lung adenocarcinoma tissue. These TCRs come from a person aged 70 to 85 with lung adenocarcinoma.

The V and J genes are TRBV2 and TRBJ1-4; a possible D gene is TRBD1 (6 bases). V lost 4 bases to trimming and J lost 10 bases, with 13 bases between them. Germline V lookup: CDR1 SNHLY, CDR2 FYNNEI. CDR3 length: 13 amino acids. In DNA form, the CDR3 reads TGTGCCAGCAGTGGGGACATTTCAGGAAAACTGTTTTTT. Residues: CASSGDISGKLFF.

V is TRBV6-5 and J is TRBJ1-5, with 7 nucleotides matching TRBD1. Germline trimming cut 2 bases from V and 7 bases from J; bases unmatched to any gene: 5. The germline CDR1 and CDR2 sequences are MNHEY and SVGAGI. CDR3 length: 14 amino acids. The CDR3 region is CASSYGRGGQPQHF. The CDR3 DNA reads TGTGCCAGCAGTTACGGCAGGGGGGGGCAGCCCCAGCATTTT.

Only a few counts were recorded for this clone. This chain uses TRBV4-2 with TRBJ2-5; tentatively, D is TRBD2 (6 bases). Germline loops: CDR1 LGHNA, CDR2 YNFKEQ. Trimming removed 0 bases at V and 5 bases at J, with 13 bases between. The CDR3 runs 15 residues. The CDR3 loop is CASSQDRGSMETQYF. The CDR3 bases are TGTGCCAGCAGCCAAGATCGGGGGAGTATGGAGACCCAGTACTTC.

V and J are TRBV4-2 and TRBJ1-4, with no clear D. The CDR3 spans 13 residues. Per germline, CDR1 LGHNA and CDR2 YNFKEQ. V lost 0 bases and J lost 4, with 3 bases in between. The CDR3 nucleotides read TGTGCCAGCAGCCAAGAATTTAATGAAAAACTGTTTTTT. Its translation is CASSQEFNEKLFF.

V is TRBV28 and J is TRBJ2-5, with 7 positions matching TRBD1. Germline CDR1 MDHEN, CDR2 SYDVKM. The CDR3 is 14 amino acids. V was pared by 5 bases and J by 5 bases, with 8 bases of the junction left unmatched. CDR3 sequence (DNA): TGTGCCAGCAGTCCCGACAGGGTGTCGGAGACCCAGTACTTC. Translating gives CASSPDRVSETQYF.

CDR3 sequence reads: CASSRGQGVGNTIYF. The CDR3 bases are TGCGCCAGCAGCAGAGGACAGGGGGTTGGAAACACCATATATTTT. The chain carries TRBV10-2 and TRBJ1-3; TRBD1 matches at 10 bases. This CDR3 is built from 15 residues. Germline V gene sequence: CDR1 WSHSY, CDR2 SAAADI. J lost 3 bases, V lost 6 bases, and 5 bases had no gene match.

V is TRBV11-2 and J is TRBJ2-2, with TRBD1 matching over 11 bases. This CDR3 is 15 amino acids long. CDR1 and CDR2 from the germline V gene are SGHAT and FQNNGV. J lost 6 bases, V lost 2 bases, and 2 bases had no gene match. CDR3 nucleotides: TGTGCCAGCAGCTTATCGGGACAGGGGGCCGGGGAGCTGTTTTTT. Translated, it gives CASSLSGQGAGELFF.

V gene TRBV6-4 combines with J gene TRBJ2-5; D not certain. The CDR3 length is 13 residues. V dropped 2 bases and J dropped 4 bases, with 8 bases sitting between them. Germline V gene sequence: CDR1 MRHNA, CDR2 SNTAGT. In DNA, the CDR3 is TGTGCCAGCAGTGACGGACCTAGAGAGACCCAGTACTTC. Its translation: CASSDGPRETQYF.

This chain joins TRBV5-1 and TRBJ1-1; D remains unclear. Trimming pared 2 bases from V and 1 base from J, leaving 9 bases between. CDR1 and CDR2 (germline): SGHRS, YFSETQ. This CDR3 is built from 14 residues. CDR3 residues: CASSFESTNTEAFF. CDR3 nucleotide sequence: TGCGCCAGCAGCTTTGAGTCTACGAACACTGAAGCTTTCTTT.

The V and J genes are TRBV5-8 and TRBJ1-5, with a weak D call TRBD1 (5 bases). Looked up from germline, CDR1 is SGHTS and CDR2 is YDEGEE. The CDR3 sequence is 15 residues long. The germline V and J ends were trimmed by 1 base and 5 bases, with 13 bases remaining between them. The DNA for the CDR3 is TGTGCCAGCAGCTTGCCCCCCGGGGCCGATCAGCCCCAGCATTTT. Protein sequence: CASSLPPGADQPQHF.

V usage is TRBV30 and J usage is TRBJ1-6; 10 positions match TRBD1. In germline, CDR1 is GTSNPN, CDR2 SVGIG (reference sequence). Losses at the gene ends were 2 bases for V and 9 bases for J; bases not matched to a gene: 7. The CDR3 has 15 amino acids. The CDR3 sequence: CAWSTGTGEASPLHF. The CDR3 DNA sequence: TGTGCCTGGAGTACCGGGACAGGGGAGGCTTCACCCCTCCACTTT.

The chain employs TRBV5-1 and TRBJ2-2, with TRBD2 matching over 13 bases. V was clipped by 0 bases and J by 6 bases; unmatched bases: 11. This CDR3 is built from 19 residues. Germline assignment: CDR1 SGHRS and CDR2 YFSETQ. In DNA form, the CDR3 reads TGCGCCAGCAGCTTGGATTGGTTACGGACTAGCGGGAGCGCCGGGGAGCTGTTTTTT. Encoded protein: CASSLDWLRTSGSAGELFF. The complete variable domain, with remaining parts taken from reference TRBV5-1 and TRBJ2-2, reads KAGVTQTPRYLIKTRGQQVTLSCSPISGHRSVSWYQQTPGQGLQFLFEYFSETQRNKGNFPGRFSGRQFSNSRSEMNVSTLELGDSALYLCASSLDWLRTSGSAGELFFGEGSRLTVL.

V and J are TRBV6-6 and TRBJ2-3; no clear D. CDR3 length equals 13 residues. V gave up 6 bases and J gave up 4 bases, with 11 bases separating them. CDR1 and CDR2 from the germline V gene are MNHNY and SVGAGI (reference sequence). CDR3: CASRGEVADTQYF. CDR3 DNA sequence: TGTGCCAGCAGAGGAGAGGTAGCAGATACGCAGTATTTT.

This sequence joins TRBV11-2 and TRBJ2-7, with D possibly being TRBD1 or TRBD2 (6 bases each). The CDR3 covers 15 residues. Per germline, CDR1 SGHAT and CDR2 FQNNGV. V lost 5 bases to trimming and J lost 0 bases, with 14 bases between them. The CDR3 sequence is CASSLRGGGSYEQYF. The CDR3 nucleotides read TGTGCCAGCAGCCTACGTGGAGGGGGCTCCTACGAGCAGTACTTC.

A note on this clone: One junction end does not reproduce the germline sequence, and a read error may be involved. The CDR3 loop reads CASSNDSGGTKNIQYF. Written as DNA, the CDR3 is TGTGCCAGCAGCAACGACAGCGGAGGGACCAAAAACATTCAATACTTC. V gene TRBV2 combines with J gene TRBJ2-4, with a weak D call TRBD2 (6 bases). The CDR3 length is 16 residues. CDR1 is SNHLY, CDR2 FYNNEI, per germline.

This clone was detected only once. The chain couples TRBV10-3 to TRBJ1-4; 12 bases match TRBD1. Germline assignment: CDR1 ENHRY and CDR2 SYGVKD. This CDR3 spans 18 amino acids. J gave up 5 bases and V 0 bases, and 7 bases lay outside the gene matches. The chain's CDR3 is CAISESKGGQGANEKLFF. For the CDR3, the DNA is TGTGCCATCAGTGAGTCGAAGGGGGGACAGGGGGCGAATGAAAAACTGTTTTTT.

The chain uses TRBV13 and TRBJ2-1; 11 nucleotides agree with TRBD2. Germline CDR1 and CDR2: PRHDT and FYEKMQ (reference sequence). The CDR3 is 20 residues long. J was trimmed by 7 bases and V by 3 bases; bases with no gene match: 20. Written as DNA, the CDR3 is TGTGCCAGCAGCTTCGAATCCCCAATAGCGGGAGGGCCGAACTGGAATGAGCAGTTCTTC. Protein sequence: CASSFESPIAGGPNWNEQFF.

DNA of the CDR3: TGTGCCAGCAGTTACTCCCACAGGGACCTAGGTGGCTACACCTTC. Its translation: CASSYSHRDLGGYTF. This chain joins TRBV6-5 and TRBJ1-2, with D perhaps TRBD1 (6 bases). The V gene's germline CDR1 is MNHEY and CDR2 SVGAGI. CDR3 length equals 15 residues. V was trimmed by 0 bases and J by 7 bases, leaving 15 bases between them.

This clone has a single count. This chain uses TRBV6-5 with TRBJ1-2, with D unclear. Germline CDR1 and CDR2: MNHEY and SVGAGI. This CDR3 comprises 15 residues. The V end lost 4 bases, the J end lost 2 bases, and 14 bases lay between the germline ends. The CDR3 here is CASSSRPSLNYGYTF. The CDR3 region has the DNA TGTGCCAGCAGTTCCCGACCGAGCCTCAACTATGGCTACACCTTC.

This rearrangement joins TRBV27 to TRBJ2-1, with 7 positions matching TRBD1. Germline V CDR1 and CDR2: MNHEY, SMNVEV (reference sequence). This CDR3 has 15 amino acids. After removal of 6 bases from V and 4 bases from J, the junction contained 9 bases not matched to a gene. For the CDR3, the DNA is TGTGCCAGCAGCAGAGCCGGGACAGCGTACAATGAGCAGTTCTTC. It is translated as CASSRAGTAYNEQFF.

In nucleotides, the CDR3 is TGTGCCAGCTATCGGACAGGGGGCGCGGACACCATATATTTT. The encoded protein is CASYRTGGADTIYF. The chain is built from TRBV10-3 and TRBJ1-3; 11 bases are a match to TRBD1. Trimming cost V 10 bases and J 8 bases; bases outside gene matches: 10. The CDR3 runs 14 residues. The V gene's germline CDR1 is ENHRY and CDR2 SYGVKD.

This chain joins TRBV4-1 and TRBJ2-1; D not resolved. Germline CDR1 reads MGHRA; CDR2 reads YSYEKL. V lost 3 bases and J lost 7, with 22 bases in between. This CDR3 has 17 amino acids. This chain's CDR3 is CASSQPLGNSLGNEQFF. The CDR3 bases are TGCGCCAGCAGCCAGCCTTTGGGGAACAGTCTAGGGAATGAGCAGTTCTTC.

The CDR3 nucleotides read TGCAGCGTCCGCGGATCCTCCTACGAGCAGTACTTC. Protein product: CSVRGSSYEQYF. This sequence joins TRBV29-1 and TRBJ2-7; D unresolved. The CDR3 covers 12 residues. Trimming removed 6 bases at V and 0 bases at J, with 9 bases between. Germline V CDR1 and CDR2: SQVTM, ANQGSEA.

The rearrangement joins TRBV6-5 to TRBJ2-5; D gene unclear. Looked up from germline, CDR1 is MNHEY and CDR2 is SVGAGI. This CDR3 comprises 14 residues. Trimming cost V 1 base and J 0 bases, with 6 bases left between them. CDR3 coding DNA: TGTGCCAGCAGTTACTGGCAGAACCAAGAGACCCAGTACTTC. Translation: CASSYWQNQETQYF.

The chain employs TRBV14 and TRBJ2-1; D remains unclear. Germline V gene data show CDR1 as SGHDN and CDR2 as FVKESK. This CDR3 has 14 amino acids. V lost 4 bases and J lost 1, with 8 bases in between. CDR3 in DNA: TGTGCCAGCAGCCTATATAGGTCCTACAATGAGCAGTTCTTC. Its translation: CASSLYRSYNEQFF.

The chain is built from TRBV11-2 and TRBJ2-7; 7 positions agree with TRBD1. The CDR3 is 15 residues long. Germline V gene sequence: CDR1 SGHAT, CDR2 FQNNGV. J gave up 1 base and V 4 bases, and 7 bases lay outside the gene matches. The CDR3 is CASSSGTALSYEQYF. CDR3 DNA sequence: TGTGCCAGCAGCTCCGGGACAGCCCTATCCTACGAGCAGTACTTC.

This clone occurred a few times. The chain combines TRBV2 with TRBJ2-3; D unclear. The V gene lost 4 bases and the J gene lost 0 bases, with 2 bases spanning the gap. The CDR3 is 12 residues long. The germline CDR1 and CDR2 sequences are SNHLY and FYNNEI. The CDR3 reads CASSGSTDTQYF. In nucleotides, the CDR3 is TGTGCCAGCAGTGGTAGCACAGATACGCAGTATTTT.

V and J are TRBV15 and TRBJ1-2; the D gene is possibly TRBD1 (5 bases). This CDR3 is built from 13 residues. The germline CDR1 and CDR2 sequences are LNHNV and YYDKDF (reference sequence). V shed 0 bases and J shed 9 bases, with 11 bases lying between them. The CDR3 here is CATSRDREFSYTF. The CDR3 bases are TGTGCCACCAGCAGAGACAGGGAGTTCAGCTACACCTTC. Full variable domain (outside the CDR3, taken from reference TRBV15 and TRBJ1-2): DAMVIQNPRYQVTQFGKPVTLSCSQTLNHNVMYWYQQKSSQAPKLLFHYYDKDFNNEADTPDNFQSRRPNTSFCFLDIRSPGLGDTAMYLCATSRDREFSYTFGSGTRLTVV.